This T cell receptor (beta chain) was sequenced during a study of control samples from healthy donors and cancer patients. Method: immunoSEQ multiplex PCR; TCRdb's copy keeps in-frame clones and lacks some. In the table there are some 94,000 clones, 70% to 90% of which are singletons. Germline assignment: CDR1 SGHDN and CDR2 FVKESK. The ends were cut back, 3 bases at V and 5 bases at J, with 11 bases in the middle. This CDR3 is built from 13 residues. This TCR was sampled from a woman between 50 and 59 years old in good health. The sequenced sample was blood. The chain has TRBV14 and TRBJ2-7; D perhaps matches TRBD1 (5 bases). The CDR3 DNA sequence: TGTGCCAGCAGCCATCGAGGACACAACGAGCAGTACTTC. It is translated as CASSHRGHNEQYF.